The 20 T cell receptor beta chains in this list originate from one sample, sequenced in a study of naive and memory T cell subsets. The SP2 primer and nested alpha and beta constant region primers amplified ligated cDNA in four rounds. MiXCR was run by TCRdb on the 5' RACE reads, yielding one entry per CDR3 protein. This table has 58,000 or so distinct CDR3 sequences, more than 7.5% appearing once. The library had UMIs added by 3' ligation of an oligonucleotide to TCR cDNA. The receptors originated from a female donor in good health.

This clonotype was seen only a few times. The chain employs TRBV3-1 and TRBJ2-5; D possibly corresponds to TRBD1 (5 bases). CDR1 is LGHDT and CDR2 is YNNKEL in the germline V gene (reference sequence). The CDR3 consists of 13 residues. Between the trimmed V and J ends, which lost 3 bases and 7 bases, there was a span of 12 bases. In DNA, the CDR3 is TGTGCCAGCAGCCACGGACAAGAGATGACCCAGTACTTC. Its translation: CASSHGQEMTQYF.

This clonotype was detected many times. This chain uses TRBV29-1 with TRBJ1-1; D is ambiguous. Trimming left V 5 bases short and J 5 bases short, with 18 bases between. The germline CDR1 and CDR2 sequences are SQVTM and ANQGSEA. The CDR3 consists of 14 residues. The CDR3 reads CSVKTVAGRTEAFF. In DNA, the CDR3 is TGCAGCGTTAAAACGGTAGCGGGAAGGACTGAAGCTTTCTTT.

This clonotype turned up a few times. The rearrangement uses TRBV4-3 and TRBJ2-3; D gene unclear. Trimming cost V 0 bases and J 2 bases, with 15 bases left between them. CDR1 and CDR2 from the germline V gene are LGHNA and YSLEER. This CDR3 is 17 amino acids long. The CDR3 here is CASSQDQSESVTDTQYF. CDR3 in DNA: TGCGCCAGCAGCCAAGATCAGTCGGAGTCTGTCACAGATACGCAGTATTTT.

The CDR3 sequence is CSAATSLYNEQFF. In DNA form, the CDR3 reads TGCAGCGCCGCGACTAGCCTGTACAATGAGCAGTTCTTC. V gene TRBV29-1 combines with J gene TRBJ2-1; 7 bases match TRBD2. V lost 7 bases to trimming and J lost 4 bases; unmatched junction nucleotides: 7. The V gene's germline CDR1 is SQVTM and CDR2 ANQGSEA. The length of the CDR3 is 13 residues.

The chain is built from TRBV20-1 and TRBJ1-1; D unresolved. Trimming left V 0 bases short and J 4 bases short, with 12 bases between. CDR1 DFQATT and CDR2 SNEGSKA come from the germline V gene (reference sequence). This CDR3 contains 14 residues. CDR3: CSARDRRRGTEAFF. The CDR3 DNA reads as TGCAGTGCTAGAGATCGGAGGAGAGGCACTGAAGCTTTCTTT.

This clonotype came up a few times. The CDR3 DNA follows: TGTGCCAGCAGCTTAATCATGAGAGGCGAGCAGTACTTC. Its translation: CASSLIMRGEQYF. The rearrangement joins TRBV7-3 to TRBJ2-7, with D hard to call. V lost 1 base to trimming and J lost 6 bases, with 10 bases between them. The CDR3 has 13 amino acids. Germline assignment: CDR1 SGHTA and CDR2 FQGTGA.

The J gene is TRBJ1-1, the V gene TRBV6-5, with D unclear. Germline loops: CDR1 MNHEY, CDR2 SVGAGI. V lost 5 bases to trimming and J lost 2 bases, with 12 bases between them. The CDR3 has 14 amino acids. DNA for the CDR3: TGTGCCAGCAGTCCTTTGACCCCTAACACTGAAGCTTTCTTT. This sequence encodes CASSPLTPNTEAFF.

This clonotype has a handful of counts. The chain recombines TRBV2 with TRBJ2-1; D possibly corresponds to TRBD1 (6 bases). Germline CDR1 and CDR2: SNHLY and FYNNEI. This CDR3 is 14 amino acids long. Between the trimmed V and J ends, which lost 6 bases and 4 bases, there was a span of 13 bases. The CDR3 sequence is CASRETGLYNEQFF. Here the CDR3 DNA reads TGTGCCAGCAGGGAGACAGGCCTTTACAATGAGCAGTTCTTC.

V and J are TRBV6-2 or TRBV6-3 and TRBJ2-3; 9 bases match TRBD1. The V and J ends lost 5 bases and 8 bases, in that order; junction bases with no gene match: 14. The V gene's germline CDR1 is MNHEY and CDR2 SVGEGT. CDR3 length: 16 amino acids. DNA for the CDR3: TGTGCCAGCAGTGAAAACAGGGGGCGCTTAGGTGGTACGCAGTATTTT. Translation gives CASSENRGRLGGTQYF.

The CDR3 sequence: CSARDLEGDNQPQHF. The CDR3 coding sequence is TGCAGTGCTAGAGATCTGGAGGGCGACAATCAGCCCCAGCATTTT. The chain couples TRBV20-1 to TRBJ1-5; no firm D call. This CDR3 is 15 amino acids long. With 0 bases removed from V and 3 bases from J, the gap between germline ends came to 12 bases. Per germline, CDR1 DFQATT and CDR2 SNEGSKA (reference sequence).

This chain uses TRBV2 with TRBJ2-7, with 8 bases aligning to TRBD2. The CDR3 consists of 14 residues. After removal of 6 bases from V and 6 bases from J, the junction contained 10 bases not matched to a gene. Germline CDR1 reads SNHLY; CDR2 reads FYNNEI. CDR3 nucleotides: TGTGCCAGCAGGGGGACTAGAGGGGAGATCGAGCAGTACTTC. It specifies CASRGTRGEIEQYF.

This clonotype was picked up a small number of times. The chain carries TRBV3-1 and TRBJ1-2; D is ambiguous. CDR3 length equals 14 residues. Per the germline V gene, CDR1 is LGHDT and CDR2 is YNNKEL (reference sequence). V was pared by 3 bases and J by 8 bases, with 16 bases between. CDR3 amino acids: CASSQGRRQPGYTF. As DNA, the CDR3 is TGTGCCAGCAGCCAGGGAAGGCGACAACCGGGCTACACCTTC.

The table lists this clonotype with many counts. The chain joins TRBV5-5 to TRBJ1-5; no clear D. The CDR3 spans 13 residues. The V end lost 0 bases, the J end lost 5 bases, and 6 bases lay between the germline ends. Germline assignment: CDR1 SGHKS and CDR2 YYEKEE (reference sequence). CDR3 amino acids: CASSLVSYQPQHF. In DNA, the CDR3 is TGTGCCAGCAGCTTGGTGTCTTATCAGCCCCAGCATTTT.

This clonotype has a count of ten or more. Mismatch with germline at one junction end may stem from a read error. The CDR3 nucleotides read TGTGCTAGCAGCCCCGGACAGCGTGTAAACACCGGGGAGCTGTTTTTT. As protein: CASSPGQRVNTGELFF. This chain uses TRBV7-7 with TRBJ2-2, with D possibly TRBD1 on 6 matching bases. The CDR3 loop spans 16 amino acids. CDR1 SSHAT and CDR2 FNYEAQ come from the germline V gene (reference sequence).

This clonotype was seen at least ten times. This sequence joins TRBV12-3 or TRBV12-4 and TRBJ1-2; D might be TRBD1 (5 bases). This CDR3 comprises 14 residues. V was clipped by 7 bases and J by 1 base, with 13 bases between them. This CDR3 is CASTLGAVNYGYTF. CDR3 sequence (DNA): TGTGCCAGCACCCTCGGGGCGGTTAACTATGGCTACACCTTC.

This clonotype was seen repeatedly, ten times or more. The CDR3 reads CASSHRDSLTALHF. CDR3 coding DNA: TGTGCCAGCAGCCACCGGGACAGCCTAACCGCCCTCCACTTT. V usage is TRBV3-1 and J usage is TRBJ1-6, with 7 bases matching TRBD1. Germline trimming cut 3 bases from V and 14 bases from J; bases unmatched to any gene: 10. Germline assignment: CDR1 LGHDT and CDR2 YNNKEL (reference sequence). The CDR3 has 14 residues. Filled out from reference TRBV3-1 and TRBJ1-6, the complete variable domain reads DTAVSQTPKYLVTQMGNDKSIKCEQNLGHDTMYWYKQDSKKFLKIMFSYNNKELIINETVPNRFSPKSPDKAHLNLHINSLELGDSAVYFCASSHRDSLTALHFGNGTRLTVT.

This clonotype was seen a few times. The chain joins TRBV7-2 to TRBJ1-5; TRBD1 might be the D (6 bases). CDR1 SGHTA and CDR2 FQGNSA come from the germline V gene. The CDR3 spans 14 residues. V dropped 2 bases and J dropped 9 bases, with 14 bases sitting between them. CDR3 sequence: CASSLSGGQGPQHF. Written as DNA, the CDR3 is TGTGCCAGCAGCTTATCGGGGGGGCAAGGGCCCCAGCATTTT.

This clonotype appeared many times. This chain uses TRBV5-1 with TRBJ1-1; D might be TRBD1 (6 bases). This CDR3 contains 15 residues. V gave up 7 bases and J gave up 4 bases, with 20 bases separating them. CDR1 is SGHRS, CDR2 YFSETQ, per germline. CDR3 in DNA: TGCGCCAGCCGACTGCATCTCACAGGGATCACTGAAGCTTTCTTT. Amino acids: CASRLHLTGITEAFF.

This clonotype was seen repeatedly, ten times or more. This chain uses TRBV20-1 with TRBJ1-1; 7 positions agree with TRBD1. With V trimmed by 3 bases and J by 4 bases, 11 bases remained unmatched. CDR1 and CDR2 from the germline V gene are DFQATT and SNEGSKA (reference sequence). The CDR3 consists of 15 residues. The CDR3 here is CSARPTGRRGTEAFF. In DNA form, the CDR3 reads TGCAGTGCTAGGCCGACAGGGCGTAGAGGCACTGAAGCTTTCTTT.

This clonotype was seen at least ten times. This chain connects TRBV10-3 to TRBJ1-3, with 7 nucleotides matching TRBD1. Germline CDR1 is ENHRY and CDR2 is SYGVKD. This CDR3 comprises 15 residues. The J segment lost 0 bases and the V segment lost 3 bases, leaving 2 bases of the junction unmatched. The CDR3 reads CAISDGTVSGNTIYF. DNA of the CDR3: TGTGCCATCAGTGACGGGACAGTCTCTGGAAACACCATATATTTT.